The 28 T cell receptor beta chains in this list originate from one sample, sequenced in a study of T cell responses to AZD1222 COVID-19 vaccine (dated by TCRdb to the early 2020s). The label giving this sample's time point can be read as: about 28 days (+/-7) after the second vaccine dose. To prepare the library, the immunoSEQ multiplex PCR assay was applied. TCRdb carries this immuneACCESS record with in-frame sequences only. Its versions omit some clonotypes, under half of them owing to an unresolved V gene in the studies checked, with the rest unexplained. The sample table shows fewer than 150,000 clones, and about 86% are seen once. The biggest ten clones account for roughly 15% of the sample. Sequenced material: peripheral blood, taken 28 days after the second AZD1222 dose. The receptors here all came from an adult who received the AZD1222 COVID-19 vaccine.

This chain links TRBV11-2 with TRBJ2-1; 10 positions agree with TRBD1. V lost 5 bases and J lost 7; bases outside the gene matches: 8. CDR1 is SGHAT, CDR2 FQNNGV, per germline. This CDR3 comprises 15 residues. CDR3 sequence: CASSITGTGENEQFF. For the CDR3, the DNA is TGTGCCAGCAGCATAACCGGGACAGGGGAGAATGAGCAGTTCTTC.

Only a few counts were recorded for this clone. The genes are TRBV4-3 and TRBJ1-1; TRBD1 is a possible D gene (5 bases). V shed 4 bases and J shed 0 bases, with 6 bases lying between them. This CDR3 has 13 amino acids. CDR1 is LGHNA, CDR2 YSLEER, per germline. Written as DNA, the CDR3 is TGCGCCAGCAGCCCGACAGTGAACACTGAAGCTTTCTTT. This codes for CASSPTVNTEAFF.

CDR3 in amino acids: CASRQKRTEAFF. In nucleotides, the CDR3 is TGTGCCAGCAGGCAAAAGCGAACTGAAGCTTTCTTT. The chain carries TRBV28 and TRBJ1-1; D gene ambiguous. This CDR3 is 12 amino acids long. Germline-derived CDR1 and CDR2 are MDHEN and SYDVKM. Trimming took 6 bases from V and 5 from J, leaving 10 bases between them.

This chain connects TRBV7-9 to TRBJ2-1, with 12 bases aligning to TRBD2. Germline CDR1 reads SEHNR; CDR2 reads FQNEAQ (reference sequence). This CDR3 spans 17 amino acids. V shed 2 bases, J shed 8 bases, and the junction held 10 bases outside the gene matches. CDR3 protein: CASSLRASGRGLDEQFF. Written as DNA, the CDR3 is TGTGCCAGCAGCTTAAGGGCTAGCGGGAGGGGCTTAGATGAGCAGTTCTTC.

Notes on this clone: This specimen includes other DNA sequences encoding the same CDR3. Here the CDR3 DNA reads TGTGCCAGCAGCTCGGGGACAGATTTTAACTATGGCTACACCTTC. It specifies CASSSGTDFNYGYTF. This chain connects TRBV7-9 to TRBJ1-2, with 7 positions matching TRBD1. CDR1 is SEHNR, CDR2 FQNEAQ, per germline (reference sequence). This CDR3 has 15 residues. Trimming removed 4 bases from V and 1 base from J; junction bases left unmatched: 6.

The rearrangement joins TRBV18 to TRBJ2-6; the D is unclear. Germline CDR1 and CDR2: KGHSH and LQKENI. V was shortened by 4 bases and J by 4 bases, with 14 bases between the two germline ends. This CDR3 region has 16 residues. As DNA, the CDR3 is TGTGCCAGCTCACTAGATATCGGGCCCGGGGCCAACGTCCTGACTTTC. This sequence encodes CASSLDIGPGANVLTF. Complete variable domain (other parts from reference TRBV18 and TRBJ2-6): NAGVMQNPRHLVRRRGQEARLRCSPMKGHSHVYWYRQLPEEGLKFMVYLQKENIIDESGMPKERFSAEFPKEGPSILRIQQVVRGDSAAYFCASSLDIGPGANVLTFGAGSRLTVL.

The chain has TRBV4-1 and TRBJ2-7; TRBD2 matches at 7 bases. V dropped 1 base and J dropped 4; count of bases not matched to a gene: 16. Looked up from germline, CDR1 is MGHRA and CDR2 is YSYEKL. The CDR3 length is 18 residues. The CDR3 region is CASSQGYMGGSREYEQYF. CDR3 bases: TGCGCCAGCAGCCAAGGGTATATGGGCGGGAGCAGGGAATACGAGCAGTACTTC.

CDR3 sequence reads: CASRIRGNSNQPQHF. The CDR3 DNA reads TGTGCCAGTAGAATCAGGGGAAATAGCAATCAGCCCCAGCATTTT. The chain couples TRBV19 to TRBJ1-5; tentative D call: TRBD1 (6 bases). This CDR3 comprises 15 residues. The germline V gene has CDR1 LNHDA and CDR2 SQIVND (reference sequence). The V end was cut by 6 bases, the J end by 0 bases, with 12 bases between.

The chain is built from TRBV5-1 and TRBJ1-1; 7 bases are a match to TRBD1. CDR3 length: 15 residues. Germline trimming cut 4 bases from V and 0 bases from J; bases unmatched to any gene: 6. CDR1 is SGHRS and CDR2 is YFSETQ in the germline V gene. In nucleotides, the CDR3 is TGCGCCAGCAGCCGAGGACAGGCGATGAACACTGAAGCTTTCTTT. This codes for CASSRGQAMNTEAFF.

The CDR3 region has the DNA TGTGCCTGGAGTGTAGGTTTGGGGGGAGCCTACGAGCAGTACTTC. It encodes CAWSVGLGGAYEQYF. The V and J genes are TRBV30 and TRBJ2-7; weak D call: TRBD2 (6 bases). V lost 0 bases and J 2 bases, leaving 14 bases between the germline ends. Germline values: CDR1 GTSNPN, CDR2 SVGIG (reference sequence). The CDR3 is 15 amino acids.

The chain links TRBV5-1 to TRBJ2-7; TRBD1 or TRBD2 may be the D gene (5 bases each). The CDR3 loop spans 15 amino acids. Deletions cut 4 bases from V and 2 bases from J, with 16 bases between. In germline, CDR1 is SGHRS, CDR2 YFSETQ. This chain's CDR3 is CASSALRDRAYEQYF. In nucleotides, the CDR3 is TGCGCCAGCAGCGCCCTCCGGGACCGCGCCTACGAGCAGTACTTC.

The DNA for the CDR3 is TGTGCCAGCAGCTTAGTGCAGAGCACAGATACGCAGTATTTT. Amino acids: CASSLVQSTDTQYF. The V call is TRBV7-2, the J call TRBJ2-3; the D is unclear. Looked up from germline, CDR1 is SGHTA and CDR2 is FQGNSA. The CDR3 is 14 amino acids. Trimming left V 1 base short and J 0 bases short, with 5 bases between.

The V call is TRBV7-9, the J call TRBJ1-4, with TRBD1 identical over 9 bases. The CDR3 contains 14 residues. The V gene's germline CDR1 is SEHNR and CDR2 FQNEAQ (reference sequence). Trimming at V came to 4 bases and at J to 8 bases, leaving 5 bases not matched to a gene. The CDR3 is CASSSGQGSEKLFF. The CDR3 DNA reads as TGTGCCAGCAGCTCGGGACAGGGAAGCGAAAAACTGTTTTTT.

The chain links TRBV6-5 to TRBJ2-7; D is unclear. The germline V gene has CDR1 MNHEY and CDR2 SVGAGI. The CDR3 covers 14 residues. Between the trimmed V and J ends, which lost 6 bases and 1 base, there was a span of 13 bases. The CDR3 is CASSAGPESYEQYF. The CDR3, as DNA: TGTGCCAGCAGCGCCGGCCCGGAATCCTACGAGCAGTACTTC.

The rearrangement joins TRBV19 to TRBJ1-5; D unresolved. V was trimmed by 1 base and J by 3 bases, leaving 7 bases between them. This CDR3 has 14 residues. The germline CDR1 and CDR2 sequences are LNHDA and SQIVND (reference sequence). The DNA for the CDR3 is TGTGCCAGTAGTATAGTAGGGTTCAATCAGCCCCAGCATTTT. Amino acid sequence: CASSIVGFNQPQHF.

V and J are TRBV6-2 or TRBV6-3 and TRBJ2-7, with 9 bases matching TRBD2. V was pared by 5 bases and J by 3 bases, with 5 bases of the junction left unmatched. The CDR3 has 14 residues. The germline CDR1 and CDR2 sequences are MNHEY and SVGEGT. The CDR3 DNA reads as TGTGCCAGCAGTCAAAGCGGGGGGAACTACGAGCAGTACTTC. Amino acids: CASSQSGGNYEQYF.

In this sample, this clone turned up a few times. The V call is TRBV18, the J call TRBJ1-4; 9 bases are shared with TRBD1. There are 16 residues in the CDR3. V was pared by 0 bases and J by 8 bases, with 7 bases of the junction left unmatched. Germline CDR1 and CDR2: KGHSH and LQKENI. CDR3 loop: CASSPPDRGIYEKLFF. The DNA for the CDR3 is TGTGCCAGCTCACCACCAGACAGGGGGATATACGAAAAACTGTTTTTT.

This clone was seen more than once but under ten times. The rearrangement uses TRBV30 and TRBJ2-2, with D perhaps given as TRBD1 or TRBD2 (5 bases each). V was shortened by 8 bases and J by 0 bases, with 16 bases between the two germline ends. From germline, CDR1 is GTSNPN and CDR2 SVGIG (reference sequence). The CDR3 length is 15 residues. The CDR3 sequence is CARPQGDANTGELFF. The CDR3 region has the DNA TGTGCCCGCCCTCAAGGGGACGCGAACACCGGGGAGCTGTTTTTT.

The V gene is TRBV18, the J gene TRBJ1-3; D is unclear. With 2 bases removed from V and 0 bases from J, the gap between germline ends came to 11 bases. CDR3 length equals 16 residues. The germline V gene has CDR1 KGHSH and CDR2 LQKENI. CDR3 loop: CASSPTVLSSGNTIYF. In DNA form, the CDR3 reads TGTGCCAGCTCACCAACAGTGCTGAGCTCTGGAAACACCATATATTTT.

This clone was observed at least ten times. The J gene is TRBJ1-1, the V gene TRBV5-1; 8 nucleotides agree with TRBD1. The CDR3 runs to 16 residues. J gave up 2 bases and V 0 bases, and 6 bases lay outside the gene matches. From germline, CDR1 is SGHRS and CDR2 YFSETQ. The CDR3 is CASSLGQGAANTEAFF. The DNA for the CDR3 is TGCGCCAGCAGCTTGGGCCAGGGGGCTGCCAACACTGAAGCTTTCTTT.

The rearrangement links TRBV7-9 to TRBJ2-2; D is undetermined. The V end lost 4 bases, the J end lost 2 bases, and 11 bases lay between the germline ends. The germline gives CDR1 SEHNR, CDR2 FQNEAQ (reference sequence). CDR3 length equals 15 residues. CDR3 DNA: TGTGCCAGCAGCTGGTCCCCCACTAACACCGGGGAGCTGTTTTTT. The encoded protein is CASSWSPTNTGELFF.

The chain uses TRBV12-3 or TRBV12-4 and TRBJ2-7; D call uncertain. V was shortened by 2 bases and J by 5 bases, with 7 bases between the two germline ends. CDR3 length equals 12 residues. The CDR3 coding sequence is TGTGCCAGCAGTTTACAGTCTCACGAGCAGTACTTC. Encoded protein: CASSLQSHEQYF.

The chain links TRBV3-1 (or the pseudogene TRBV3-2) to TRBJ2-1; a possible D gene is TRBD2 (6 bases). CDR3 length equals 17 residues. Germline CDR1 is LGHDT and CDR2 is YNNKEL (reference sequence). The V gene lost 0 bases and the J gene lost 5 bases, with 17 bases spanning the gap. Written as DNA, the CDR3 is TGTGCCAGCAGCCAAGATGGAGGGGTGGCCCTGCACAATGAGCAGTTCTTC. This translates into CASSQDGGVALHNEQFF.

The chain has TRBV12-5 and TRBJ2-7; 7 bases are a match to TRBD1. CDR1 and CDR2 (germline): LGHNT, FRNRAP. The CDR3 is made up of 15 amino acids. The ends lost 10 bases at V and 2 bases at J; junction bases unmatched: 14. CDR3 sequence: CANPPGQKRAYEQYF. The CDR3 DNA reads TGTGCTAATCCACCGGGACAGAAAAGGGCCTACGAGCAGTACTTC. The full variable domain, its missing parts supplied by reference TRBV12-5 and TRBJ2-7, is DARVTQTPRHKVTEMGQEVTMRCQPILGHNTVFWYRQTMMQGLELLAYFRNRAPLDDSGMPKDRFSAEMPDATLATLKIQPSEPRDSAVYFCANPPGQKRAYEQYFGPGTRLTVT.

The genes are TRBV3-1 (or the pseudogene TRBV3-2) and TRBJ2-1, with 8 bases lining up with TRBD2. Germline lookup yields CDR1 LGHDT and CDR2 YNNKEL (reference sequence). The J segment lost 1 base and the V segment lost 1 base, leaving 15 bases of the junction unmatched. The CDR3 is 20 amino acids. In DNA form, the CDR3 reads TGTGCCAGCAGCCAAGGGGGACTAGATTTTCTCCAAGCATCCTACAATGAGCAGTTCTTC. Its translation: CASSQGGLDFLQASYNEQFF.

On this clone itself: Its ends do not fully match the called genes, so a read error is possible. The chain carries TRBV29-1 and TRBJ1-2; no clear D. The CDR3 covers 13 residues. From germline, CDR1 is SQVTM and CDR2 ANQGSEA. The CDR3 region is CSVEDGRSYDYTF. DNA for the CDR3: TGCAGCGTTGAAGACGGTAGGAGCTATGACTACACCTTC.

V and J are TRBV28 and TRBJ1-1; 7 bases match TRBD1. V lost 5 bases to trimming and J lost 5 bases; unmatched junction nucleotides: 11. Germline-derived CDR1 and CDR2 are MDHEN and SYDVKM. This CDR3 comprises 15 residues. The CDR3 DNA reads as TGTGCCAGCAGTGCCGATCTCAGGGGGGTTACTGAAGCTTTCTTT. This sequence encodes CASSADLRGVTEAFF.

The chain is built from TRBV7-3 and TRBJ2-3; perhaps TRBD2 as D (5 bases). CDR1 is SGHTA, CDR2 FQGTGA, per germline. The CDR3 is 15 amino acids. V lost 2 bases, J lost 4 bases, and 13 bases lay in between. The CDR3 is CASSLSRDLADTQYF. Written as DNA, the CDR3 is TGTGCCAGCAGCTTATCACGGGATTTGGCAGATACGCAGTATTTT.